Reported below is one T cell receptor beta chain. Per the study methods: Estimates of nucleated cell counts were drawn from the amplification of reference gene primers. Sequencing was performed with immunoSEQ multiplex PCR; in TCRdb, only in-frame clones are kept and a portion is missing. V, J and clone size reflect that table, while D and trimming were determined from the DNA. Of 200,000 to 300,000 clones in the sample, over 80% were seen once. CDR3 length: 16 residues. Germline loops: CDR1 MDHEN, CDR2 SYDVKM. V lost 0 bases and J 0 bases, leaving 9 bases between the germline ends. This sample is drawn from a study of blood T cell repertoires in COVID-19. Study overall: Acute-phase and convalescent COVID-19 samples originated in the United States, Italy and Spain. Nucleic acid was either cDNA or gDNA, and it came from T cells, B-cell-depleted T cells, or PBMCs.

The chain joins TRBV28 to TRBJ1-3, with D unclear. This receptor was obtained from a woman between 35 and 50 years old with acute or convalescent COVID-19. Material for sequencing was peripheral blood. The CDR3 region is CASSLWEQHSGNTIYF. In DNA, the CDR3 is TGTGCCAGCAGTTTATGGGAACAGCACTCTGGAAACACCATATATTTT.